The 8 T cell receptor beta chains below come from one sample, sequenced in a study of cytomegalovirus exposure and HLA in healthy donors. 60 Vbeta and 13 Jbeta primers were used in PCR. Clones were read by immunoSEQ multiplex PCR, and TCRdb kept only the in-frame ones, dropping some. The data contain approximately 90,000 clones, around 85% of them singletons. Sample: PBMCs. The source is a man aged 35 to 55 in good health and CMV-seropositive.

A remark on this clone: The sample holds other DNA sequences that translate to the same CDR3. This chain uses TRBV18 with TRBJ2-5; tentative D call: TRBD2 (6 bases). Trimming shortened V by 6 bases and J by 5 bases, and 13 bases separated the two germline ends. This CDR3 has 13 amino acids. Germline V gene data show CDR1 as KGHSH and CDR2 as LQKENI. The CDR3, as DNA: TGTGCCAGCTCCCCTGGAGGGGAGGAGACCCAGTACTTC. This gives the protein CASSPGGEETQYF.

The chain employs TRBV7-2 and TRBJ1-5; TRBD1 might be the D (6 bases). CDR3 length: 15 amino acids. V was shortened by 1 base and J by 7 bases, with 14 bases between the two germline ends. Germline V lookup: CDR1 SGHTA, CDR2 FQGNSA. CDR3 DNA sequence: TGTGCCAGCAGCTTAGGGGGGGGCAGCGGGCAGCCCCAGCATTTT. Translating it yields CASSLGGGSGQPQHF. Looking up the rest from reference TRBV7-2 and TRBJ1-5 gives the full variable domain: GAGVSQSPSNKVTEKGKDVELRCDPISGHTALYWYRQSLGQGLEFLIYFQGNSAPDKSGLPSDRFSAERTGGSVSTLTIQRTQQEDSAVYLCASSLGGGSGQPQHFGDGTRLSIL.

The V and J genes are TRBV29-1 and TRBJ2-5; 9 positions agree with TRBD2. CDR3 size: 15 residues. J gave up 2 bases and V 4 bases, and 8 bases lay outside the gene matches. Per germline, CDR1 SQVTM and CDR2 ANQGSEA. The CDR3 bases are TGCAGCGTTGTATTGGCGGGGGGGCGGCAAGAGACCCAGTACTTC. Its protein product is CSVVLAGGRQETQYF.

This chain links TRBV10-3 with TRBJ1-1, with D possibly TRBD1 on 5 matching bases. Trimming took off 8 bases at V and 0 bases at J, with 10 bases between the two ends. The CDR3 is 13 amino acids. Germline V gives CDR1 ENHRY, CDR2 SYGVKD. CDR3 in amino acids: CAIGGGMNTEAFF. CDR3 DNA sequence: TGTGCCATCGGGGGAGGCATGAACACTGAAGCTTTCTTT.

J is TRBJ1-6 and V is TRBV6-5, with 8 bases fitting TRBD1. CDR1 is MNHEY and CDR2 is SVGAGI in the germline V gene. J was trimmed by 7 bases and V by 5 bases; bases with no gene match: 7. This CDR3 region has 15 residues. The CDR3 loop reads CASSLRQGKNSPLHF. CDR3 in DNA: TGTGCCAGCAGTCTCCGACAGGGGAAGAATTCACCCCTCCACTTT.

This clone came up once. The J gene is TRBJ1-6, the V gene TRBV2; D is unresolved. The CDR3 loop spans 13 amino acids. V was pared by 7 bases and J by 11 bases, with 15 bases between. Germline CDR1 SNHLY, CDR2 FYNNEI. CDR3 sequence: CASKTGVKPPLHF. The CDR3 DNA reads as TGTGCCAGCAAAACGGGAGTTAAGCCACCCCTCCACTTT. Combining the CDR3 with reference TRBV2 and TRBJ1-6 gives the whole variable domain EPEVTQTPSHQVTQMGQEVILRCVPISNHLYFYWYRQILGQKVEFLVSFYNNEISEKSEIFDDQFSVERPDGSNFTLKIRSTKLEDSAMYFCASKTGVKPPLHFGNGTRLTVT.

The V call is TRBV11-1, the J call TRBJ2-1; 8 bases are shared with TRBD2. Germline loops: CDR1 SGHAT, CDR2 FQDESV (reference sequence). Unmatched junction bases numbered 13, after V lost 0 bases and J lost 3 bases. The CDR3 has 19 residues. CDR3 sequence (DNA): TGTGCCAGCAGCTTAGCGCGTGTAGCGGGAATCCCTCTCTACAATGAGCAGTTCTTC. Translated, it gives CASSLARVAGIPLYNEQFF.

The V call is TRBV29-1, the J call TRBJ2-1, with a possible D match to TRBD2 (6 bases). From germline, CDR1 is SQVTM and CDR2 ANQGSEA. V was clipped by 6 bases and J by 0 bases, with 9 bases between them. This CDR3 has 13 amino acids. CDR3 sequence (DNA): TGCAGCGTCGAGCGGGCCTCCTACAATGAGCAGTTCTTC. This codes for CSVERASYNEQFF.